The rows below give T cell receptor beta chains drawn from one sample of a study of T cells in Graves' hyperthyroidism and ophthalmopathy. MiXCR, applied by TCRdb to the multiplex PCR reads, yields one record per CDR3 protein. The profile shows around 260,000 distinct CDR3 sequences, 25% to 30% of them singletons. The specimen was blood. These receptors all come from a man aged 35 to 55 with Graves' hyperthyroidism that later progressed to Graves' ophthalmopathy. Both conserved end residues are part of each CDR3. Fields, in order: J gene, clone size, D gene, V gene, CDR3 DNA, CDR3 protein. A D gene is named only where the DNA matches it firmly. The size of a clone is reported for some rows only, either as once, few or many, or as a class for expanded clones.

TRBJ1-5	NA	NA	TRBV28	TGTGCCAGCAAGGTCAGGGGAGCCCAGCATTTT	CASKVRGAQHF
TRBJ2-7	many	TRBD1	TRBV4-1	TGCGCCAGCAGCCATGCCCTGACAGGGAAGTTACGCTACGAGCAGTACTTC	CASSHALTGKLRYEQYF
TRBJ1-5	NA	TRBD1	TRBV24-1	TGTGCCACCAGTGATGGGACAGATCAGCCCCAGCATTTT	CATSDGTDQPQHF
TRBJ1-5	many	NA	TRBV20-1	TGCAGTGCTAGAGATCGTCGACGGGGGGATTGGCCCCAGCATTTT	CSARDRRRGDWPQHF
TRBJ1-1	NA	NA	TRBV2	TGTGCCAGCAACCCCACAGAGGGTCCTGAAGCTTTCTTT	CASNPTEGPEAFF
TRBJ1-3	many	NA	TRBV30	TGTGCCTGGATGAAAAGGAGCAGAAACACCATATATTTT	CAWMKRSRNTIYF
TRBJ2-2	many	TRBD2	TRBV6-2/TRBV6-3	TGTGCCAGCACCATACGGCGGACTAGCGGGAGCGCCGGGGAGCTGTTTTTT	CASTIRRTSGSAGELFF
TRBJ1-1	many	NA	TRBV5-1	TGCGCCAGCAGCTTTGCGTCGGACACTGAAGCTTCCTTT	CASSFASDTEASF
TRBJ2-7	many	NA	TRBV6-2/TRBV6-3	TGTGCCAGCAGTTACTCCCGGACGGGAACCTACGAGCAGTACTTC	CASSYSRTGTYEQYF
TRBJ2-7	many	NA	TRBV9	TGTGCCAGCAGCCCTAGACTAGGTGGGTACGAGCAGTACTTC	CASSPRLGGYEQYF
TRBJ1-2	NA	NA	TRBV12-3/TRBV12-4	TGTGCCAGCAGTTTAAGGCGGAGAGCTAACTATGGCTACACCTTC	CASSLRRRANYGYTF
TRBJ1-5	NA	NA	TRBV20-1	TGCAGTGCTAGTGGAGGAGGTCAGCCCCAGCATTTT	CSASGGGQPQHF
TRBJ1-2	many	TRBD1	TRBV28	TGTGCCAGCAGTTTACCGGGACAGGGTTTGGGTGGCTACACCTTC	CASSLPGQGLGGYTF
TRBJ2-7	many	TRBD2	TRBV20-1	TGCAGTGCTAGAGGGGGACTAGCGGGTTTCTCCTACGAGCAGTACTTC	CSARGGLAGFSYEQYF
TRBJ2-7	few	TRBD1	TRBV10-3	TGTGCCACCGGAGACAGGGAGCCCTACGAGCAGTACTTC	CATGDREPYEQYF
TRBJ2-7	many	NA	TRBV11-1	TGTGCCAGCAGCCCCAACAGGGGACTCACTTCCTACGAGCAGTACTTC	CASSPNRGLTSYEQYF
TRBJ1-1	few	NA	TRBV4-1	TGCGCCAGCAGCCAACCCGCGGGGGGGCGTTCTCTTGAAGCTTTCTTT	CASSQPAGGRSLEAFF
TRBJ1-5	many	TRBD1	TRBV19	TGTGCCACAAAGACAGGGGGCGAAGGTCAGCCCCAGCATTTT	CATKTGGEGQPQHF
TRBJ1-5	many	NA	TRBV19	TGTGCCAGTAAATCGGGGACCCCAAGCAATCAGCCCCAGCATTTT	CASKSGTPSNQPQHF
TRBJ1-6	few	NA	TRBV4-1	TGCGCCAGCTTTTCACCCCTCCACTTT	CASFSPLHF
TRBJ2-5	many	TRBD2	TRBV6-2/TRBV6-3	TGTGCCAGCAGTTACCGGGGGACTAGGGAGACCCAGTACTTC	CASSYRGTRETQYF
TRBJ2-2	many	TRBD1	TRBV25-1	TGTGCCAGCAGAAAAACCGGGACAGGGTCCGGGGAGCTGTTTTTT	CASRKTGTGSGELFF
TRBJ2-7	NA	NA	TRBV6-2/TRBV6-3	TGTGCCAGCAGAGCTAGAAGCTCCCCCTACGAGCAGTACTTC	CASRARSSPYEQYF
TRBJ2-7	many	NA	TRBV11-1	TGTGCCAGCAGCCAGAGTACCCCCCTTTCCTACGAGCAGTACTTC	CASSQSTPLSYEQYF
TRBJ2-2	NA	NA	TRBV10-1	TGCGCCATCAGGAGAACGAGGGGGGGCCTGGACACCGGGGAGCTGTTTTTT	CAIRRTRGGLDTGELFF
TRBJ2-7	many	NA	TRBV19	TGTGCCAGTAGTCAAGAAACGTTTTACGAGCAGTACTTC	CASSQETFYEQYF
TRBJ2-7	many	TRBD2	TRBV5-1	TGCGCCAGCACCATCGAGGGGACTAGCGCCTACGAGCAGTACTTC	CASTIEGTSAYEQYF
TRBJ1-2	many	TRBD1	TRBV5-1	TGCGCCAGCAGCGGGGACAGGCCAAATTACTATGGCTACACCTTC	CASSGDRPNYYGYTF
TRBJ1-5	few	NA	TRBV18	TGTGCCAGCTCACCTCAGCAAGCTAGCAATCAGCCCCAGCATTTT	CASSPQQASNQPQHF
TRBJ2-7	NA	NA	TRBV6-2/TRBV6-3	TGTGCCAGCAATCGCGCGGACTACGAGCAGTACTTC	CASNRADYEQYF
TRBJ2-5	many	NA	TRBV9	TGTGCCAGCAGCGTAGGGGACCCCCAGGAGACCCAGTACTTC	CASSVGDPQETQYF
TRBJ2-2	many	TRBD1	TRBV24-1	TGTGCCACCAGTGATTTTTTAGGACAGGTCGGGAAGGGGGAGCTGTTTTTT	CATSDFLGQVGKGELFF
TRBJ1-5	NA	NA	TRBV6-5	TGTGCCAGCAGTTACTCGCCGGGCCACCATCAGCCCCAGCATTTT	CASSYSPGHHQPQHF
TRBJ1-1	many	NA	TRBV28	TGTGCCAGCAGTTTAAGTCCGAACACTGAAGCTTTCTTT	CASSLSPNTEAFF
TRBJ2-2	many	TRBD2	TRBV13	TGTGCCAGCAGCAGCCGCGAACGGGCGCCGACTAGCAGATACACCGGGGAGCTGTTTTTT	CASSSRERAPTSRYTGELFF
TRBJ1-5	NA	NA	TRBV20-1	TGCAGTGCTGGAGGACCTTCATATCAGCCCCAGCATTTT	CSAGGPSYQPQHF
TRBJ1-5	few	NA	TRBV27	TGTGCCAGCAGTCCCAAGATCAGCCGGGGCGATCAGCCCCAGCATTTT	CASSPKISRGDQPQHF
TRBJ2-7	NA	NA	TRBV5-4	TGTGCCAGCAGCTTGCTCGTGGGGGCAGGAGAGTACGAGCAGTACTTC	CASSLLVGAGEYEQYF
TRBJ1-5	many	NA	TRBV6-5	TGTGCCAGCAGCCAGAAGGAACCGAGCAATCAGCCCCAGCATTTT	CASSQKEPSNQPQHF
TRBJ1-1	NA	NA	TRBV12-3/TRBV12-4	TGTGCCACTGTCTTACTGTCAGGGACCACTGAAGCTTTCTTT	CATVLLSGTTEAFF
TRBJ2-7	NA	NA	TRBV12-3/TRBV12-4	TGTGCCAGCAGTTTGGGCAGGGCCTACGAGCAGTACTTC	CASSLGRAYEQYF